This is a list of T cell receptor beta chains from one sample in a study of monozygotic twins with inflammatory bowel disease. For each CDR3 protein, TCRdb gives one entry from its re-call of the 5' RACE reads, without DNA. The record lists roughly 160,000 distinct CDR3 sequences, of which the ten most abundant hold approximately 2.4%. Sequencing input: blood. The receptors stem from a human donor with ulcerative colitis or Crohn's disease, or a healthy co-twin of an affected twin (not recorded which). Both conserved end residues are part of each CDR3.

TRBJ2-4,TRBV3-1,CASSKDRDSLDIQYF
TRBJ2-1,TRBV6-1,CASSSSSVLYNEQFF
TRBJ1-1,TRBV5-4,CASSFHGENTEAFF
TRBJ2-5,TRBV9,CASSVAGIQETQYF
TRBJ1-2,TRBV7-3,CASSPNRGRGTF
TRBJ2-1,TRBV5-5,CASRPPGQGFGGEQFF
TRBJ1-4,TRBV29-1,CSVSWEPTNEKLFF
TRBJ1-2,TRBV18,CASSPVRSGGSGYGYTF
TRBJ2-1,TRBV29-1,CSVGGLAGYNEQFF
TRBJ1-1,TRBV20-1,CSAGSNPTEAFF
TRBJ2-4,TRBV6-4,CASSDQTSGGDIQYF
TRBJ1-1,TRBV5-1,CASSLAETDLNTEAFF
TRBJ2-1,TRBV10-3,CATQTSVPDEQFF